Shown below are 6 T cell receptor beta chains from a single sample sequenced in a study of T cells in tumors after PD-1 blockade. The repertoire was sequenced with immunoSEQ multiplex PCR; TCRdb's copy has only in-frame clones and lacks some. The sample lists tens of thousands of clones, around 67% occurring once. The starting material was PBMCs, obtained after anti-PD-1 treatment. These receptors were collected from a human donor with basal cell carcinoma.

This clone has a handful of counts. The V and J genes are TRBV6-5 and TRBJ1-3; weak D call: TRBD1 (6 bases). This CDR3 has 14 residues. CDR1 and CDR2 from the germline V gene are MNHEY and SVGAGI. The V end was cut by 11 bases, the J end by 0 bases, with 14 bases between. CDR3 region: CAAGRGVSGNTIYF. CDR3 bases: TGTGCCGCGGGAAGGGGGGTCTCTGGAAACACCATATATTTT.

The chain uses TRBV7-9 and TRBJ2-5; D might be TRBD1 or TRBD2, each matching 6 bases. Trimming removed 6 bases from V and 3 bases from J, with 23 bases in between. This CDR3 spans 17 amino acids. Per the germline V gene, CDR1 is SEHNR and CDR2 is FQNEAQ (reference sequence). The CDR3 bases are TGTGCCAGCAGTTACCCTAGGTGGGGGGCCTCTAAAGAGACCCAGTACTTC. Translation gives CASSYPRWGASKETQYF.

In its sample, this clone was seen a few times. This sequence joins TRBV7-2 and TRBJ1-5, with D possibly matching TRBD1 (5 bases). The CDR3 is made up of 15 amino acids. Germline V gene lookup returns CDR1 SGHTA and CDR2 FQGNSA. V gave up 6 bases and J gave up 2 bases, with 14 bases separating them. The CDR3 DNA reads as TGTGCCAGCAGTGGTGGGGTGGGACGCAATCAGCCCCAGCATTTT. Encoded protein: CASSGGVGRNQPQHF.

This clone appeared a few times. The genes are TRBV25-1 and TRBJ2-2; TRBD2 matches at 7 bases. CDR1 and CDR2 (germline): MGHDK, SYGVNS. The CDR3 length is 15 residues. Losses at the gene ends were 7 bases for V and 7 bases for J; bases not matched to a gene: 12. The CDR3 loop reads CASTPEGGVNGELFF. CDR3 nucleotides: TGTGCCAGCACCCCCGAGGGAGGGGTTAACGGGGAGCTGTTTTTT. Variable domain in full (rest from reference TRBV25-1 and TRBJ2-2): EADIYQTPRYLVIGTGKKITLECSQTMGHDKMYWYQQDPGMELHLIHYSYGVNSTEKGDLSSESTVSRIRTEHFPLTLESARPSHTSQYLCASTPEGGVNGELFFGEGSRLTVL.

CDR3 in amino acids: CATSRVLITDTQYF. CDR3 in DNA: TGTGCCACCAGCAGAGTACTTATCACAGATACGCAGTATTTT. The genes are TRBV15 and TRBJ2-3; no clear D gene. The CDR3 has 14 amino acids. V was pared by 1 base and J by 2 bases, with 7 bases between. CDR1 and CDR2 from the germline V gene are LNHNV and YYDKDF (reference sequence).

This clone was seen only a few times. The V gene is TRBV16, the J gene TRBJ2-7; D may be TRBD1 (6 bases). The germline V and J ends were trimmed by 0 bases and 5 bases, with 14 bases remaining between them. Germline V gene lookup returns CDR1 KGHSY and CDR2 FQNENV. The length of the CDR3 is 15 residues. CDR3 nucleotides: TGTGCCAGCAGCCAATCCACAGGGATAGGCCACGAGCAGTACTTC. As protein: CASSQSTGIGHEQYF.